The text below deals with one T cell receptor beta chain. Its antigen is currently unknown. This specimen comes from a study of cytomegalovirus exposure and HLA in healthy donors. Study-wide results and caveats: Presence/absence analyses supposed approximately even sequencing depth among donors. Several of the most significant clusters appeared linked to common viral pathogens, based on a later analysis. Follow-up analysis later connected one missense variant in DCLRE1C with trimming of TCR beta V- and J-genes. Excluded were some V segments that proved indistinguishable, including TRBV6-2 and TRBV6-3.

The V segment lost 2 bases and the J segment 4 bases; nucleotides outside the gene matches: 10. Germline assignment: CDR1 SGHDN and CDR2 FVKESK. The CDR3 contains 16 residues. Vbeta (60) and Jbeta (13) primers were used in the PCR. Some clones are missing from TCRdb's copy, which holds only in-frame ones; the method was immunoSEQ multiplex PCR. Of about 160,000 clones listed, about four fifths were seen once; the top ten hold 0.77%. This clonotype was obtained from a woman in her late teens or twenties in good health and CMV-seronegative. Sequenced input: PBMCs. V and J are TRBV14 and TRBJ2-5; 7 nucleotides agree with TRBD1. The CDR3 loop is CASSQRRDSLRETQYF. Written as DNA, the CDR3 is TGTGCCAGCAGCCAACGCCGGGACAGCCTCCGAGAGACCCAGTACTTC.